This TCR beta chain was obtained from a study of read filtering for tumor transcriptome and immune sequencing. The study's findings and limits: Sorted CD138-negative bone marrow cells were not purified T cells.

The table lists this clonotype with many counts. No antigen is known for it. Bone marrow was sampled from every patient at the time of active disease. This library used about 360 ng RNA and molecular barcoded adaptors spanning alpha/delta and beta/gamma chains. TCRdb re-analysed the reads in MiXCR, keeping a single row per CDR3 protein. The sample has 37,000 or so distinct CDR3 sequences, roughly 13% seen once. Material: a population of CD138-negative cells sorted from bone marrow. The clonotype was recovered from a donor at least 40 years old with multiple myeloma.

The DNA of the CDR3 is TGTGCCAGCAGCCCAATCCGGAGGTTGACTAGCGGGCTGGCTTGGTCGACCCAGTACTTC. It translates to CASSPIRRLTSGLAWSTQYF. This rearrangement joins TRBV7-2 to TRBJ2-5, with 10 bases fitting TRBD2. The length of the CDR3 is 20 residues. With 5 bases clipped from V and 7 bases from J, the junction kept 25 bases outside the gene matches. Per the germline V gene, CDR1 is SGHTA and CDR2 is FQGNSA.